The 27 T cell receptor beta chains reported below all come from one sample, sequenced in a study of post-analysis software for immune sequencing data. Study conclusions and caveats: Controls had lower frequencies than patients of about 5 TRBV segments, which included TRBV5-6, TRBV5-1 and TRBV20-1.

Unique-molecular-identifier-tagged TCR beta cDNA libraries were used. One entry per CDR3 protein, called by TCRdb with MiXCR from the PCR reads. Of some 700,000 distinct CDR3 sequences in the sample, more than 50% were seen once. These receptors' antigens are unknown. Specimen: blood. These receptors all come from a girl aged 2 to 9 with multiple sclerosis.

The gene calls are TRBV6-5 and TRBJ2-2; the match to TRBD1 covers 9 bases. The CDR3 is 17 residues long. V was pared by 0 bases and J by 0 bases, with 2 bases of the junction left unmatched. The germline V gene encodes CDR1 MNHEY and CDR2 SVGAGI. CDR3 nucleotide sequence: TGTGCCAGCAGTTACTCTACAGGGGGCCCGAACACCGGGGAGCTGTTTTTT. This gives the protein CASSYSTGGPNTGELFF.

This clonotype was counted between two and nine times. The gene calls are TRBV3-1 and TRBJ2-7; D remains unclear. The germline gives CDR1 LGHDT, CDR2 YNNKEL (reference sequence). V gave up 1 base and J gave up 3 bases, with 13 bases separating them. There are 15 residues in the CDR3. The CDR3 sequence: CASSQVASPLYEQYF. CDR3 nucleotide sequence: TGTGCCAGCAGCCAAGTTGCCAGCCCCCTCTACGAGCAGTACTTC.

CDR3 bases: TGTGCCAGCAGTCCCGCAGGACAGGGCCCGAACACCGGGGAGCTGTTTTTT. It yields the protein CASSPAGQGPNTGELFF. The chain couples TRBV6-6 to TRBJ2-2; TRBD1 aligns across 8 bases. The V segment lost 5 bases and the J segment 0 bases; nucleotides outside the gene matches: 8. The CDR3 runs to 17 residues. Germline lookup yields CDR1 MNHNY and CDR2 SVGAGI (reference sequence).

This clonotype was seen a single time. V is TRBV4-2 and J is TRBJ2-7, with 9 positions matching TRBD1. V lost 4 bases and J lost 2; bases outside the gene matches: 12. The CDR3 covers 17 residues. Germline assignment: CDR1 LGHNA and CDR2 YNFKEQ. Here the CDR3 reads CASSRGQGISLAYEQYF. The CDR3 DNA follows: TGTGCCAGCAGCCGAGGACAGGGGATTAGCTTGGCCTACGAGCAGTACTTC.

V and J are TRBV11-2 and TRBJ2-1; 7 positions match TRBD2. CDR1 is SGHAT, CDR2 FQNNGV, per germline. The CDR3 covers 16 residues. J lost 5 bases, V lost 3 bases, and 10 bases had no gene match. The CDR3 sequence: CASSLVGGSYNNEQFF. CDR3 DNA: TGTGCCAGCAGCTTGGTCGGCGGGAGCTATAACAATGAGCAGTTCTTC.

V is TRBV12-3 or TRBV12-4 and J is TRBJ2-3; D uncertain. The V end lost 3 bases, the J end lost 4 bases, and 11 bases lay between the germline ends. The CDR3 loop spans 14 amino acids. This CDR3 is CASSFSPQSDTQYF. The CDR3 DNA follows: TGTGCCAGCAGTTTTTCCCCCCAGTCAGATACGCAGTATTTT.

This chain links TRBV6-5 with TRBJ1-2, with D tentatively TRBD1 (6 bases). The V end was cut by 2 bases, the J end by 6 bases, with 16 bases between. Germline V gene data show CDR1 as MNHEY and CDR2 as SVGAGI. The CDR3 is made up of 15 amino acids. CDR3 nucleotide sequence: TGTGCCAGCAGTTACAGTGGGGGGCAAGAGGATGGCTACACCTTC. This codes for CASSYSGGQEDGYTF.

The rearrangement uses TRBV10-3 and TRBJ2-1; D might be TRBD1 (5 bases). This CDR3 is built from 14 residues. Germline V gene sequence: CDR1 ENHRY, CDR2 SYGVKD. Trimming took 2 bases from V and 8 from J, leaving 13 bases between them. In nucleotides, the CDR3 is TGTGCCATCAGTGAGAAGGGCAGGGCCCATGAGCAGTTCTTC. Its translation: CAISEKGRAHEQFF.

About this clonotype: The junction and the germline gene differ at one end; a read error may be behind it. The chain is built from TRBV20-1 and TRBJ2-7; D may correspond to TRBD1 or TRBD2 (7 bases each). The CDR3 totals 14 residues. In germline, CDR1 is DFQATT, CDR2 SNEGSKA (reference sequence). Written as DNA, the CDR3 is TGCGGTGCTACCAGGGGGTGGCGGGGGTACGAGCAGTACTTC. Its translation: CGATRGWRGYEQYF.

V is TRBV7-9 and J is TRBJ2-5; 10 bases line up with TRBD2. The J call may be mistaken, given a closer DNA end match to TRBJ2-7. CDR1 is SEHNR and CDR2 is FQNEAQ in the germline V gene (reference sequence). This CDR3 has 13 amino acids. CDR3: CASRSGTSDEQYF. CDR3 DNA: TGTGCCAGCAGGTCCGGGACTAGCGACGAGCAGTACTTC.

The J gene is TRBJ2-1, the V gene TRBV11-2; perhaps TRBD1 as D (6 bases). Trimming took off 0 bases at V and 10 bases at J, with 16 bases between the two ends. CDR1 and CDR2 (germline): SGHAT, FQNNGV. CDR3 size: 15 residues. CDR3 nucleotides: TGTGCCAGCAGCTTAGATGGGGGCGGCGTTGGAGAGCAGTTCTTC. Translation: CASSLDGGGVGEQFF.

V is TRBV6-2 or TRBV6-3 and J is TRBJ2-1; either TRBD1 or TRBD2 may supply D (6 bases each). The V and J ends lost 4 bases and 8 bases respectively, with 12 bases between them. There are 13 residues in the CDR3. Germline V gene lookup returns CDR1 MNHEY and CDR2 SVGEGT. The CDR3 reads CASSFEGGDEQFF. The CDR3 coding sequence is TGTGCCAGCAGTTTCGAGGGGGGCGATGAGCAGTTCTTC.

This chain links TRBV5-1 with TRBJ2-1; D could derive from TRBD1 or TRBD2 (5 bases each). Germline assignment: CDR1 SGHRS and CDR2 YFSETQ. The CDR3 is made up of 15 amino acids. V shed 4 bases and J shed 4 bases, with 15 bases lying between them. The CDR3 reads CASSPPGAGYNEQFF. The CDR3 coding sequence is TGCGCCAGCAGCCCCCCCGGGGCCGGGTACAATGAGCAGTTCTTC.

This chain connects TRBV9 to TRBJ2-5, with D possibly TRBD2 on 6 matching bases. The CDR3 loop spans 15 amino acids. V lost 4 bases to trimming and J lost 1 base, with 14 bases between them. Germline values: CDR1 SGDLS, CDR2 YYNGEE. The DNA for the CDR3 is TGTGCCAGCAGCCCCCGACTAGAACCCCAAGAGACCCAGTACTTC. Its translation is CASSPRLEPQETQYF.

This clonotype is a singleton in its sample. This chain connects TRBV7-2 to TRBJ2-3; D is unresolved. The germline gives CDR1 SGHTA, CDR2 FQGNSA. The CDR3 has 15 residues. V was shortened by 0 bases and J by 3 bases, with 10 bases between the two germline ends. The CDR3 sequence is CASSLAFPVTDTQYF. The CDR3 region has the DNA TGTGCCAGCAGCTTAGCATTTCCGGTAACAGATACGCAGTATTTT.

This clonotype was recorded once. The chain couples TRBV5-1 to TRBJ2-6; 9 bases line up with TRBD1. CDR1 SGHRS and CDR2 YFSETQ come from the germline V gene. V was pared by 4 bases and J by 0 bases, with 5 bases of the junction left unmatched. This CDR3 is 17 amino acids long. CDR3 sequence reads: CASSGGTGPSGANVLTF. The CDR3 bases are TGCGCCAGCAGCGGGGGGACAGGGCCCTCTGGGGCCAACGTCCTGACTTTC.

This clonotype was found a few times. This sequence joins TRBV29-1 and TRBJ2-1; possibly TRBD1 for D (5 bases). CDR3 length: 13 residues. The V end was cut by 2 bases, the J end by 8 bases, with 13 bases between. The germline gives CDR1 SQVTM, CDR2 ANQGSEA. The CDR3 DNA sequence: TGCAGCGTTGAAAGGGGTAGGGGTTATGAGCAGTTCTTC. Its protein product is CSVERGRGYEQFF.

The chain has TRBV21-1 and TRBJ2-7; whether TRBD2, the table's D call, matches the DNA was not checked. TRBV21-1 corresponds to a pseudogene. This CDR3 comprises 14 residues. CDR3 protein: CASLSGTSSYEQYF. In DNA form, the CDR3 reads TGTGCCAGCCTGTCGGGGACTTCCTCCTACGAGCAGTACTTC.

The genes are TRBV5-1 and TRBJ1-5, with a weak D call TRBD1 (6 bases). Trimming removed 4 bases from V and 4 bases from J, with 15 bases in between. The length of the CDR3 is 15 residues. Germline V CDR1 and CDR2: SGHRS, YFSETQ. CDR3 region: CASSPAGQFNQPQHF. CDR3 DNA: TGCGCCAGCAGCCCGGCCGGACAGTTTAATCAGCCCCAGCATTTT.

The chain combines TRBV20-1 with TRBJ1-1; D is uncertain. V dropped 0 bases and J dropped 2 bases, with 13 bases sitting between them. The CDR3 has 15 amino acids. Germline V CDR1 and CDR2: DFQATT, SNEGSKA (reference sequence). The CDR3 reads CSARDLGPVNTEAFF. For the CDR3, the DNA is TGCAGTGCTAGAGATTTAGGACCGGTAAACACTGAAGCTTTCTTT.

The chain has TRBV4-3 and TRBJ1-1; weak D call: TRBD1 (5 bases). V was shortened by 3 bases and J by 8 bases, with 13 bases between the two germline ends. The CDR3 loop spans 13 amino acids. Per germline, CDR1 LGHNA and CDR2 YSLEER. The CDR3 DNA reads TGCGCCAGCAGCCAGCTACAGGCTGAGGAAGCTTTCTTT. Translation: CASSQLQAEEAFF.

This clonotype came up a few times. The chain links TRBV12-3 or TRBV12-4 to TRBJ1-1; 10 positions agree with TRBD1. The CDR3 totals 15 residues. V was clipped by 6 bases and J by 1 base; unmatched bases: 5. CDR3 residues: CASSHRTGGNTEAFF. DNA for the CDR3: TGTGCCAGCAGCCACCGGACAGGGGGGAACACTGAAGCTTTCTTT.

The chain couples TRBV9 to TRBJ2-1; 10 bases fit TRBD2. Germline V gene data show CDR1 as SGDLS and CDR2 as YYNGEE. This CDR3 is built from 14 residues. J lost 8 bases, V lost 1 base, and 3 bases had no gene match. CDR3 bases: TGTGCCAGCAGCGTACCAGCGGGAGGGGATGAGCAGTTCTTC. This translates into CASSVPAGGDEQFF. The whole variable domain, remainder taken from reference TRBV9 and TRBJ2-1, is DSGVTQTPKHLITATGQRVTLRCSPRSGDLSVYWYQQSLDQGLQFLIQYYNGEERAKGNILERFSAQQFPDLHSELNLSSLELGDSALYFCASSVPAGGDEQFFGPGTRLTVL.

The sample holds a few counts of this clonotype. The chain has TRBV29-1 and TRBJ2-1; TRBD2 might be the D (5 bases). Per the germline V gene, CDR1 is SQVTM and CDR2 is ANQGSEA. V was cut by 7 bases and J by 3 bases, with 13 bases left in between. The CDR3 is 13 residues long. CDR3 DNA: TGCAGCGCTCCTAGCCAGTTCTACAATGAGCAGTTCTTC. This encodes CSAPSQFYNEQFF.

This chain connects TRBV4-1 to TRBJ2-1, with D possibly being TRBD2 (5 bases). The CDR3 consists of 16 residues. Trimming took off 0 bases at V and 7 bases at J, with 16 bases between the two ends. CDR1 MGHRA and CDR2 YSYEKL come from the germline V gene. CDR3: CASSQEGEGLGNEQFF. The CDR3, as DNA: TGCGCCAGCAGCCAAGAGGGTGAGGGCCTAGGGAATGAGCAGTTCTTC.

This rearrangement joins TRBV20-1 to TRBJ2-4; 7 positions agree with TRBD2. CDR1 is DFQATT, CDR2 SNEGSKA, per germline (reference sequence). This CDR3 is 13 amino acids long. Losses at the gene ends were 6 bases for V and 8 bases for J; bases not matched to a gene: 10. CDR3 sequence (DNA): TGCAGTGCCCGCACCGGGAGCGGGGACATTCAGTACTTC. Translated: CSARTGSGDIQYF.

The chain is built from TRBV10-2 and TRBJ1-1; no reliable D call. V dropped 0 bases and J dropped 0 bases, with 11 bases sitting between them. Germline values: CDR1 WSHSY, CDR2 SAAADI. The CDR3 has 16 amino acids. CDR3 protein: CASSESGRPMNTEAFF. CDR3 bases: TGCGCCAGCAGTGAGTCGGGCAGACCGATGAACACTGAAGCTTTCTTT.